The rows below give T cell receptor beta chains drawn from one sample of a study of blood T cell repertoires in COVID-19. Profiled with immunoSEQ multiplex PCR; TCRdb holds only in-frame clones, not every one. Found here are roughly 32,000 clones, roughly 85% of them singletons; the top ten hold over 7%. Sequenced input: peripheral blood. Receptor source: an older man with active COVID-19. Both conserved end residues are part of each CDR3. The order of the fields is D gene, J gene, V gene, clone size, CDR3 DNA, CDR3 protein. D genes are given only for firm matches. Clone size is stated in some rows and not others, as once, few, many or a class when expanded.

>NA|TRBJ1-2|TRBV4-1|NA
TGCGCCAGCAGCCAAGACGGGCAGGGGCCATATGGCTACACCTTC
CASSQDGQGPYGYTF
>NA|TRBJ1-4|TRBV28|NA
TGTGCCAGCAGTTTACCTCTAGTGGCCGGGAAACTGTTTTTT
CASSLPLVAGKLFF
>TRBD1|TRBJ1-1|TRBV9|few
TGTGCCAGCAGCGTAGATGGGACAGGGAGGACTGAAGCTTTCTTT
CASSVDGTGRTEAFF
>TRBD2|TRBJ2-3|TRBV4-3|NA
TGCGCCAGCAGCCGCCGACCGACTAGCGGGGGCTTCACAGATACGCAGTATTTT
CASSRRPTSGGFTDTQYF
>TRBD1|TRBJ2-3|TRBV5-1|once
TGCGCCAGCAGCTACAACAGGGGGCAGGGAGATACGCAGTATTTT
CASSYNRGQGDTQYF
>TRBD1|TRBJ1-4|TRBV5-5|NA
TGTGCCAGCAGCTTGGCGCGGACAGGGAGGATTCGTGGAGAAAAACTGTTTTTT
CASSLARTGRIRGEKLFF
>NA|TRBJ2-1|TRBV11-3|NA
TGTGCCAGCAGCTTAGGTCTCAGGGCTTACAATGAGCAGTTCTTC
CASSLGLRAYNEQFF
>TRBD1|TRBJ2-5|TRBV25-1|once
TGTGCCAGCAGTATCGGACAGGATGGGACCCAGTACTTC
CASSIGQDGTQYF
>NA|TRBJ2-7|TRBV11-3|NA
TGTGCCAGCAGCTTAGGACAGGCGCGAGAGCAGTACTTC
CASSLGQAREQYF
>NA|TRBJ1-3|TRBV3-1/TRBV3-2|few
TGTGCCAGCAGCCAAGACAGGGTCCACGGAAACACCATATATTTT
CASSQDRVHGNTIYF